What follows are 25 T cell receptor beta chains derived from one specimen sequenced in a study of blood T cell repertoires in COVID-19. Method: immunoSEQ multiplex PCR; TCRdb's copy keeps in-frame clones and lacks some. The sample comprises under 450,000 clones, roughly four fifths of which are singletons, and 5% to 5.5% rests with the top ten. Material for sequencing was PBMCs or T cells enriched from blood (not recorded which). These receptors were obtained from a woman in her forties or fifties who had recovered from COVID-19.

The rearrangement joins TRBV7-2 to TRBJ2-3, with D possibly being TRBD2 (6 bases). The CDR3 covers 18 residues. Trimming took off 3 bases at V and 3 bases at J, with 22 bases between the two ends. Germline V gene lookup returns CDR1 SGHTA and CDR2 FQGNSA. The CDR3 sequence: CASSLGPSGRDWTDTQYF. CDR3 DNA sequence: TGTGCCAGCAGCTTGGGGCCCTCGGGGCGGGATTGGACAGATACGCAGTATTTT. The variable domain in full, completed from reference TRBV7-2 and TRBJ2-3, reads GAGVSQSPSNKVTEKGKDVELRCDPISGHTALYWYRQSLGQGLEFLIYFQGNSAPDKSGLPSDRFSAERTGGSVSTLTIQRTQQEDSAVYLCASSLGPSGRDWTDTQYFGPGTRLTVL.

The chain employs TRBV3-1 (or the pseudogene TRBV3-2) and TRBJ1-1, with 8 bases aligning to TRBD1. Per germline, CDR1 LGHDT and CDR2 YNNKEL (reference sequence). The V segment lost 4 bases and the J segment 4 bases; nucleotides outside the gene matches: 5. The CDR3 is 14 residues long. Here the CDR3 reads CASSPGQGITEAFF. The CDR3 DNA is TGTGCCAGCAGCCCCGGACAGGGTATCACTGAAGCTTTCTTT.

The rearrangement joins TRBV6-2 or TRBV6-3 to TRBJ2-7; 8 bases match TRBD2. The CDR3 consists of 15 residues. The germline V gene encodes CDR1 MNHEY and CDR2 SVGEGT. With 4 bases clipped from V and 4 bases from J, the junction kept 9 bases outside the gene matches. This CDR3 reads CASSSGSGNPYEQYF. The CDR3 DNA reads TGTGCCAGCAGTTCAGGTAGCGGGAACCCTTACGAGCAGTACTTC.

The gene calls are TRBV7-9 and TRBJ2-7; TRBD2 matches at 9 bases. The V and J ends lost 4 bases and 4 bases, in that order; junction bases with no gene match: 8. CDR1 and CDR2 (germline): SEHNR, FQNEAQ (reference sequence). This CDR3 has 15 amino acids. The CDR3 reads CASSYISGSSYEQYF. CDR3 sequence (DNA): TGTGCCAGCAGCTATATTAGCGGGAGCTCTTACGAGCAGTACTTC.

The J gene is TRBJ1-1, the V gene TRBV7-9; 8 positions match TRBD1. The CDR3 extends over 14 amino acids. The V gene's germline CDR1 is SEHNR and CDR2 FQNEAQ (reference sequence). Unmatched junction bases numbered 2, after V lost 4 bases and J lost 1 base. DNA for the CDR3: TGTGCCAGCAGCTCGACAGGGGCGAACACTGAAGCTTTCTTT. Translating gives CASSSTGANTEAFF.

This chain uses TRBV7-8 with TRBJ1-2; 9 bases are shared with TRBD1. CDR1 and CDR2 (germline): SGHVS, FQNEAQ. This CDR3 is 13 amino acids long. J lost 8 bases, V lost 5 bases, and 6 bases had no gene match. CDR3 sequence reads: CASSPTGGLGYTF. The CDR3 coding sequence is TGTGCCAGCAGCCCGACAGGGGGTTTGGGCTACACCTTC. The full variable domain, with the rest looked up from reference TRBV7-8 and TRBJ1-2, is GAGVSQSPRYKVAKRGQDVALRCDPISGHVSLFWYQQALGQGPEFLTYFQNEAQLDKSGLPSDRFFAERPEGSVSTLKIQRTQQEDSAVYLCASSPTGGLGYTFGSGTRLTVV.

CDR3 region: CASSPLSGDRANYGYTF. For the CDR3, the DNA is TGTGCCAGCTCACCCCTGTCCGGGGACAGGGCTAACTATGGCTACACCTTC. The chain employs TRBV18 and TRBJ1-2, with 9 bases identical to TRBD1. V was pared by 3 bases and J by 0 bases, with 8 bases of the junction left unmatched. CDR3 length: 17 amino acids. In germline, CDR1 is KGHSH, CDR2 LQKENI. The whole variable domain, filled in from reference TRBV18 and TRBJ1-2, reads NAGVMQNPRHLVRRRGQEARLRCSPMKGHSHVYWYRQLPEEGLKFMVYLQKENIIDESGMPKERFSAEFPKEGPSILRIQQVVRGDSAAYFCASSPLSGDRANYGYTFGSGTRLTVV.

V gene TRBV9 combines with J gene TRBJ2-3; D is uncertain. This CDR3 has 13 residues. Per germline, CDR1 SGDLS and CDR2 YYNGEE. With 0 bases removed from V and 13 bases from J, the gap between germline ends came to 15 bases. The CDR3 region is CASSVGSPEVEYF. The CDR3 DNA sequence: TGTGCCAGCAGCGTAGGATCTCCAGAGGTTGAGTATTTT.

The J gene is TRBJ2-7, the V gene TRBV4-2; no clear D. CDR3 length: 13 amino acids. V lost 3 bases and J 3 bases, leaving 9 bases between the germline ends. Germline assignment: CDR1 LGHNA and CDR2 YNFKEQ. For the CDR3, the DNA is TGTGCCAGCAGCCAGCAGGTCGGCTACGAGCAGTACTTC. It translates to CASSQQVGYEQYF.

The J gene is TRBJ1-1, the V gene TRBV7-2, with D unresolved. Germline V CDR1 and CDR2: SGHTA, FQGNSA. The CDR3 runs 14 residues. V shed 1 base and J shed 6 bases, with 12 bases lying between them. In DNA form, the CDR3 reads TGTGCCAGCAGCTTAGTTATTGGGGAGGCTGAAGCTTTCTTT. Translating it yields CASSLVIGEAEAFF.

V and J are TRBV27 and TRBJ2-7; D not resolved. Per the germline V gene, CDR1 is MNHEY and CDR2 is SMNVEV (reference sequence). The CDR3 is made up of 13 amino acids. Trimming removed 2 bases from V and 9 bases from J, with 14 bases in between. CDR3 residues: CASSLDKQGGQYF. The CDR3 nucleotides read TGTGCCAGCAGTTTAGATAAACAAGGCGGGCAGTACTTC.

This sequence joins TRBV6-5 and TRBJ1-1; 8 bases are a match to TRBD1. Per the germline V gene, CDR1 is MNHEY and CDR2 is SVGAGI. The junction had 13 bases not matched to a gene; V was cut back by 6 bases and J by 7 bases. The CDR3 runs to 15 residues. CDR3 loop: CASRPTQGALGEAFF. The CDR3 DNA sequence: TGTGCCAGCAGGCCAACCCAGGGGGCGCTCGGTGAAGCTTTCTTT.

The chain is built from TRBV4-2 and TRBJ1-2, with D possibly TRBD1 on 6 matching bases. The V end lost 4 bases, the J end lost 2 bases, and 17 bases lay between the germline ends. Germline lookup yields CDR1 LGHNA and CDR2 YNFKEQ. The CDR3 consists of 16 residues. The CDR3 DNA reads TGTGCCAGCAGCCCCCAGGCAGGGGCCAACAACTATGGCTACACCTTC. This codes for CASSPQAGANNYGYTF.

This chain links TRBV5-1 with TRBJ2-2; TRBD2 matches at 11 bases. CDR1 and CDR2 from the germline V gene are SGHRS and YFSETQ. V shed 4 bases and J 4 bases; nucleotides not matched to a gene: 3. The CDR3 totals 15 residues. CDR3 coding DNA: TGCGCCAGCAGCATCGGGACTAGCGGCACCGGGGAGCTGTTTTTT. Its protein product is CASSIGTSGTGELFF.

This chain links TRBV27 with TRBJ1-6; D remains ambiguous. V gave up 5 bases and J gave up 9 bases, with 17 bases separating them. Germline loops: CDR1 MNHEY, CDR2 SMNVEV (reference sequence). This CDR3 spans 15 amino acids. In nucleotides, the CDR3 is TGTGCCAGCAGTCCAATGCCCGGTGCGGGTTCACCCCTCCACTTT. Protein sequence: CASSPMPGAGSPLHF.

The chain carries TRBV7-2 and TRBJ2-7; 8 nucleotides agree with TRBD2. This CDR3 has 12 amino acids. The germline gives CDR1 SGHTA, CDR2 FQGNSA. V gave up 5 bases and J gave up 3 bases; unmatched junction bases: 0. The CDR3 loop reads CASSGTSYEQYF. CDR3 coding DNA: TGTGCCAGCAGCGGGACTAGCTACGAGCAGTACTTC.

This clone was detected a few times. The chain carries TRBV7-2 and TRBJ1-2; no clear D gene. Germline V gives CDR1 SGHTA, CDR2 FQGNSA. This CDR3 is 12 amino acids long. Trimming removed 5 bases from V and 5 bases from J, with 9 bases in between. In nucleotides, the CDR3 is TGTGCCAGCAGCCTGTACGGGTATGGCTACACCTTC. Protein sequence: CASSLYGYGYTF.

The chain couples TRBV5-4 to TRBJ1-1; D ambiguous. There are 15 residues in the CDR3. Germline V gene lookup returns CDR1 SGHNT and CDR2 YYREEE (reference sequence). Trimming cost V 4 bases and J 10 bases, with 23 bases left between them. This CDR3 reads CASSPSRNREGLAFF. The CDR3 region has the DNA TGTGCCAGCAGCCCGAGTCGTAACCGGGAGGGTCTAGCTTTCTTT.

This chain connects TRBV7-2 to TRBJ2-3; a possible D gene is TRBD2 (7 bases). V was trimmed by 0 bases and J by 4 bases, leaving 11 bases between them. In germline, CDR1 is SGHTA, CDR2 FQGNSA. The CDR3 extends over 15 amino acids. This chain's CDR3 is CASSLAGGPPDTQYF. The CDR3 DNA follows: TGTGCCAGCAGCTTAGCGGGGGGGCCCCCAGATACGCAGTATTTT.

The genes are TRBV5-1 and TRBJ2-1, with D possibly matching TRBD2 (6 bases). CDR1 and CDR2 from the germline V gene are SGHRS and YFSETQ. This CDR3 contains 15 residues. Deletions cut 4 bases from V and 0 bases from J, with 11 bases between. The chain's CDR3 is CASSRDFSSYNEQFF. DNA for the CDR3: TGCGCCAGCAGCCGGGACTTTAGCTCCTACAATGAGCAGTTCTTC.

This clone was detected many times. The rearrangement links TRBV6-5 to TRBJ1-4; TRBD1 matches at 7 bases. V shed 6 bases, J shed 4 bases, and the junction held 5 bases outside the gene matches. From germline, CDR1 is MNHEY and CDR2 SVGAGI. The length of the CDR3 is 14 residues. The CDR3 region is CASSWDSFNEKLFF. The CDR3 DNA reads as TGTGCCAGCAGCTGGGACAGCTTTAATGAAAAACTGTTTTTT.

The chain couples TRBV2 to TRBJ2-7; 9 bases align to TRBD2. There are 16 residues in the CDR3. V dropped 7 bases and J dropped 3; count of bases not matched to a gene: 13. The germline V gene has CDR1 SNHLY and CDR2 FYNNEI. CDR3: CASMLGGGATYYEQYF. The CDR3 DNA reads TGTGCCAGCATGCTGGGCGGGGGGGCTACGTACTACGAGCAGTACTTC.

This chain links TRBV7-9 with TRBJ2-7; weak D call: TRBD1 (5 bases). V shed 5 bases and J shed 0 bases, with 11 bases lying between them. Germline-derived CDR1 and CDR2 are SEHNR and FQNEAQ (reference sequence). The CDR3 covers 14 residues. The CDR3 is CASSDNRNSYEQYF. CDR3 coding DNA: TGTGCCAGCAGCGACAACAGGAACTCCTACGAGCAGTACTTC.

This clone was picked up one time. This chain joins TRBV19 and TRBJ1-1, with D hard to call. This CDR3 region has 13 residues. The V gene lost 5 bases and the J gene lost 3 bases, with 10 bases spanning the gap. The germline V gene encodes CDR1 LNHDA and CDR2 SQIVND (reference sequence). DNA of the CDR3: TGTGCCAGTAGTCCGTCGGGGTACACTGAAGCTTTCTTT. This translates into CASSPSGYTEAFF.

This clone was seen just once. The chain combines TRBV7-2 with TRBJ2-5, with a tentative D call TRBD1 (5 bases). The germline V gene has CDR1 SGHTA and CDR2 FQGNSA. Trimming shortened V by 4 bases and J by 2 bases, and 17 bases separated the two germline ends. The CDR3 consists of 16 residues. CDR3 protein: CASSYSSRQFQETQYF. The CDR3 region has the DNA TGTGCCAGCAGCTACTCCTCCCGACAGTTTCAAGAGACCCAGTACTTC.